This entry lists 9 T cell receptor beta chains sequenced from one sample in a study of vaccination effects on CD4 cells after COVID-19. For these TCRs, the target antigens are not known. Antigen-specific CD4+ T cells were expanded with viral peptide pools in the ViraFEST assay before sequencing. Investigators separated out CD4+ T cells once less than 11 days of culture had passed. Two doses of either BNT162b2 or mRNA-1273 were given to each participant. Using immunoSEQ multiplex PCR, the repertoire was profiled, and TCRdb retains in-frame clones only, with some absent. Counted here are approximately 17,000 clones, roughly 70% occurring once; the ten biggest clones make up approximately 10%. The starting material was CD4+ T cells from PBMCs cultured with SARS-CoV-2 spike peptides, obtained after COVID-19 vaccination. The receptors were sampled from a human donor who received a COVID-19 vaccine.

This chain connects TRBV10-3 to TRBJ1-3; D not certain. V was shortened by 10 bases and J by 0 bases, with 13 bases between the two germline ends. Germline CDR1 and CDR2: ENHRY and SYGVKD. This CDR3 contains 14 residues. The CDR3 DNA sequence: TGTGCCACAGCGGACGGGTCCTCTGGAAACACCATATATTTT. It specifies CATADGSSGNTIYF.

CDR3 protein: CAISGGGTPEAFF. In nucleotides, the CDR3 is TGTGCCATCAGTGGGGGGGGAACCCCCGAAGCTTTCTTT. V is TRBV10-3 and J is TRBJ1-1; possibly TRBD1 for D (5 bases). Per germline, CDR1 ENHRY and CDR2 SYGVKD. The CDR3 loop spans 13 amino acids. Trimming removed 4 bases at V and 8 bases at J, with 14 bases between.

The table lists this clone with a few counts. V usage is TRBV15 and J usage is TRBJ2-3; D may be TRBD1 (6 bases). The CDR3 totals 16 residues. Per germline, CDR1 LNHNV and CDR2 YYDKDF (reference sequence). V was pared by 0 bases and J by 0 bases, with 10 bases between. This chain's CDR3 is CATSREWDTSTDTQYF. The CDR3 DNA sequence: TGTGCCACCAGCAGAGAATGGGACACTAGCACAGATACGCAGTATTTT. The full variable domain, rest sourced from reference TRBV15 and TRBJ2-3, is DAMVIQNPRYQVTQFGKPVTLSCSQTLNHNVMYWYQQKSSQAPKLLFHYYDKDFNNEADTPDNFQSRRPNTSFCFLDIRSPGLGDTAMYLCATSREWDTSTDTQYFGPGTRLTVL.

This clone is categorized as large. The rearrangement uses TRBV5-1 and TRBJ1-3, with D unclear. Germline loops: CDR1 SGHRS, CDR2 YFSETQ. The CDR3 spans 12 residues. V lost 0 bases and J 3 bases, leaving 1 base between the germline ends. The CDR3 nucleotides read TGCGCCAGCAGCTTGGGTGGAAACACCATATATTTT. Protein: CASSLGGNTIYF.

DNA of the CDR3: TGCGCCAGCAGCCTGGGACATGAGGGAAGCGAGCAGTTCTTC. Translation: CASSLGHEGSEQFF. The chain recombines TRBV5-1 with TRBJ2-1; tentative D call: TRBD1 (6 bases). The germline V gene encodes CDR1 SGHRS and CDR2 YFSETQ. Between the trimmed V and J ends, which lost 4 bases and 10 bases, there was a span of 18 bases. The CDR3 runs to 14 residues.

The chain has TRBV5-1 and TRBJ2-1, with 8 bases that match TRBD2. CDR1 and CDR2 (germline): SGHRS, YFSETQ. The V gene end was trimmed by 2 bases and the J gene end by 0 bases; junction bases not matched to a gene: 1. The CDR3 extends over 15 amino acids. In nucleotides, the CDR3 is TGCGCCAGCAGCTTACTAGCGGTCTCCTACAATGAGCAGTTCTTC. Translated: CASSLLAVSYNEQFF.

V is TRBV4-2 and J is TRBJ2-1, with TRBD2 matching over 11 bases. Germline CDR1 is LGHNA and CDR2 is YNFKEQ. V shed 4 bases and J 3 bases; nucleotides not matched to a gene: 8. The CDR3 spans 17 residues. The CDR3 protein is CASSPSPTSGGYNEQFF. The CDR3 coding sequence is TGTGCCAGCAGCCCCAGCCCAACTAGCGGGGGCTACAATGAGCAGTTCTTC.

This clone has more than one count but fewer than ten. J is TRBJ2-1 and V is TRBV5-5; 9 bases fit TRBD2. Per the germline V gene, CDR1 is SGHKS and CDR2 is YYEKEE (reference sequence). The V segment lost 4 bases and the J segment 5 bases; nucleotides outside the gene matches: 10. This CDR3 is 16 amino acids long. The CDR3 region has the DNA TGTGCCAGCAGCCCCCCGAGGGTAGCGGGGGACAATGAGCAGTTCTTC. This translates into CASSPPRVAGDNEQFF.

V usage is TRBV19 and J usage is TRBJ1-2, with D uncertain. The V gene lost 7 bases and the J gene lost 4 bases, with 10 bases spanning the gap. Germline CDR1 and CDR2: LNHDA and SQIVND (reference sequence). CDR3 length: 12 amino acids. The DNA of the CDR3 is TGTGCCAGTACAAAGGATACCTATGGCTACACCTTC. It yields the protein CASTKDTYGYTF.